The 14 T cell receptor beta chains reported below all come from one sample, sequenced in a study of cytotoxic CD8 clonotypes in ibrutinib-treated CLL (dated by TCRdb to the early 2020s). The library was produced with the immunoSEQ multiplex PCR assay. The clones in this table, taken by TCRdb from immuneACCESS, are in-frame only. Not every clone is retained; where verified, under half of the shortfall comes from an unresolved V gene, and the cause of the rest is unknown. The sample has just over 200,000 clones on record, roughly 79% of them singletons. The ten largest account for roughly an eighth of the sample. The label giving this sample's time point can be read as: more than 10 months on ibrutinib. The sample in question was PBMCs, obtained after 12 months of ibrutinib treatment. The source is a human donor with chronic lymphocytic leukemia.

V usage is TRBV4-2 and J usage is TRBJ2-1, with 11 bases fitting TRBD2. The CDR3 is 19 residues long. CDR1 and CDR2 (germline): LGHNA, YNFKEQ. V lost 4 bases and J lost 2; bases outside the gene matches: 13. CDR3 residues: CASSLTWTSGQVAYNEQFF. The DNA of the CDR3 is TGTGCCAGCAGCCTGACTTGGACTAGCGGGCAGGTTGCCTACAATGAGCAGTTCTTC.

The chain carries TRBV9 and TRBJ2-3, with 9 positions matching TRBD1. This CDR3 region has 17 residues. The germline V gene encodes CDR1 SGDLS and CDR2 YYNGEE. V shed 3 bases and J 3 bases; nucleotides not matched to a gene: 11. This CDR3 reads CASSGKGRQGGTDTQYF. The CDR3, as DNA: TGTGCCAGCAGCGGTAAGGGGAGACAGGGGGGTACAGATACGCAGTATTTT.

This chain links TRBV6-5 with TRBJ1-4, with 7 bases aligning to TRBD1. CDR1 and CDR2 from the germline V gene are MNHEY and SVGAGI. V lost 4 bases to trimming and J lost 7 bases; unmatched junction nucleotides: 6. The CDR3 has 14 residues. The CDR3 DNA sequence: TGTGCCAGCAGTTCACGGACAGGTAGTGAAAAACTGTTTTTT. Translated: CASSSRTGSEKLFF.

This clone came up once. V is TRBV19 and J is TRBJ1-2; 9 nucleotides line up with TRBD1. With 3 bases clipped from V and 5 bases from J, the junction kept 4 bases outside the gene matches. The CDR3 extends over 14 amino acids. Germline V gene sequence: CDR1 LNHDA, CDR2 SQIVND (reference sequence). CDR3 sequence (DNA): TGTGCCAGTAGTATTACAGGGGGCTCGTATGGCTACACCTTC. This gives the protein CASSITGGSYGYTF.

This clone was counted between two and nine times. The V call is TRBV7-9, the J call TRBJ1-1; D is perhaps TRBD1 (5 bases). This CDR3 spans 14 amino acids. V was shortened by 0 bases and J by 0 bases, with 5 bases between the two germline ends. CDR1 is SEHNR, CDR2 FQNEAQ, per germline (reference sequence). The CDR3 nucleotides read TGTGCCAGCAGCTTAGCGGACATGAACACTGAAGCTTTCTTT. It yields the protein CASSLADMNTEAFF. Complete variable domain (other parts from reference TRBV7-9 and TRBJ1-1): DTGVSQNPRHKITKRGQNVTFRCDPISEHNRLYWYRQTLGQGPEFLTYFQNEAQLEKSRLLSDRFSAERPKGSFSTLEIQRTEQGDSAMYLCASSLADMNTEAFFGQGTRLTVV.

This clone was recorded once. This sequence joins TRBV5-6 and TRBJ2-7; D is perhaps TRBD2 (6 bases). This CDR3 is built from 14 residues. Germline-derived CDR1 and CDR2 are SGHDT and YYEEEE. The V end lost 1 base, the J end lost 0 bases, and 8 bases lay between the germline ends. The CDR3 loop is CASSLRGVSYEQYF. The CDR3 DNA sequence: TGTGCCAGCAGCTTGCGCGGGGTCTCCTACGAGCAGTACTTC. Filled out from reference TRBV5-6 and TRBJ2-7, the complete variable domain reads DAGVTQSPTHLIKTRGQQVTLRCSPKSGHDTVSWYQQALGQGPQFIFQYYEEEERQRGNFPDRFSGHQFPNYSSELNVNALLLGDSALYLCASSLRGVSYEQYFGPGTRLTVT.

CDR3 amino acids: CASSLATPSTQYF. For the CDR3, the DNA is TGTGCCAGCAGCTTAGCGACTCCTTCCACGCAGTATTTT. The chain is built from TRBV7-6 and TRBJ2-3, with D uncertain. Germline V gene data show CDR1 as SGHVS and CDR2 as FNYEAQ. This CDR3 spans 13 amino acids. V was shortened by 0 bases and J by 9 bases, with 10 bases between the two germline ends.

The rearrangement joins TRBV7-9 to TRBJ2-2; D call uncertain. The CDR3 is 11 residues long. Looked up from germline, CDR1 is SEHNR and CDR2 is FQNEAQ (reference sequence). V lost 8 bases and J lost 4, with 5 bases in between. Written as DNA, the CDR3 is TGTGCCAGCGGCCTCACCGGGGAGCTGTTTTTT. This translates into CASGLTGELFF.

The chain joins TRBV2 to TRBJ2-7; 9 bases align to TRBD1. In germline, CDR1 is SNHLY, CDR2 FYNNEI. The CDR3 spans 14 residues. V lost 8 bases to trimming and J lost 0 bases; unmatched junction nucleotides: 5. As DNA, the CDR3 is TGTGCCAGCGGGGGACAGGGCCGCTCCTACGAGCAGTACTTC. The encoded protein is CASGGQGRSYEQYF.

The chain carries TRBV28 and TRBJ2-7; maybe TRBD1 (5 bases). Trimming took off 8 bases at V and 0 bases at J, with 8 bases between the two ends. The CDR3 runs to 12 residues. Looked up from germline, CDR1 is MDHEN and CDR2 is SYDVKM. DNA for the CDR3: TGTGCCAGCGGCCAGGGCTCCTACGAGCAGTACTTC. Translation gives CASGQGSYEQYF.

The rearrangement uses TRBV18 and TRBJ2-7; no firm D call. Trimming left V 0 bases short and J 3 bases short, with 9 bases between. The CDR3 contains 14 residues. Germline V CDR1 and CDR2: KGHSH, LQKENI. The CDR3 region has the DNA TGTGCCAGCTCACCACCAGACTTCGACTACGAGCAGTACTTC. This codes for CASSPPDFDYEQYF.

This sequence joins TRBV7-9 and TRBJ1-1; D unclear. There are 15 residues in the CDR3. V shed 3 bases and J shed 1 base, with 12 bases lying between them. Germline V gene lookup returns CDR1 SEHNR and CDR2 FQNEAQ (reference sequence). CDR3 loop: CASSLGTDPNTEAFF. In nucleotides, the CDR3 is TGTGCCAGCAGCTTGGGAACAGACCCGAACACTGAAGCTTTCTTT.

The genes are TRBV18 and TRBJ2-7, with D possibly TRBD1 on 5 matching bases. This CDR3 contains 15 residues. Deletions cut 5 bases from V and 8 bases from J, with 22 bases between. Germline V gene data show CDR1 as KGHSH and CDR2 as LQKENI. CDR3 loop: CASSAHQGPEQKQYF. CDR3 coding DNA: TGTGCCAGCTCAGCCCACCAGGGCCCTGAGCAGAAGCAGTACTTC. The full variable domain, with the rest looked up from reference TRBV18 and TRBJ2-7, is NAGVMQNPRHLVRRRGQEARLRCSPMKGHSHVYWYRQLPEEGLKFMVYLQKENIIDESGMPKERFSAEFPKEGPSILRIQQVVRGDSAAYFCASSAHQGPEQKQYFGPGTRLTVT.

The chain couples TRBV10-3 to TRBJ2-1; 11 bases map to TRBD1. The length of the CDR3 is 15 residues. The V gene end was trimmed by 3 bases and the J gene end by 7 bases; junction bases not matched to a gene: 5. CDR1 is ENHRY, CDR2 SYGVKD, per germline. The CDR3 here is CAISDPGTGGNEQFF. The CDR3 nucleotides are TGTGCCATCAGTGATCCCGGGACAGGGGGAAATGAGCAGTTCTTC.